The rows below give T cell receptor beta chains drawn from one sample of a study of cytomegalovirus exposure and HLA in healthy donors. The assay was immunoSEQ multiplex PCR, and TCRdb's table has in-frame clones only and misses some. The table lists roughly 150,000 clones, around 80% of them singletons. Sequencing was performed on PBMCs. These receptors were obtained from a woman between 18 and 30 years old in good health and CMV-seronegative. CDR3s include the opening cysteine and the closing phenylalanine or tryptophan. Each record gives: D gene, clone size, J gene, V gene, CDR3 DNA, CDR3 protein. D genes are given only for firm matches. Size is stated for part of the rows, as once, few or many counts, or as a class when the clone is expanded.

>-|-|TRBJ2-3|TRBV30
TGTGCCTGGAGTGTACCGGGGACAGATACGCAGTATTTT
CAWSVPGTDTQYF
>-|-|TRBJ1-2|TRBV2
TGTGCCAGCAGTGACGGCGTGCTAGCTGGCTACACCTTC
CASSDGVLAGYTF
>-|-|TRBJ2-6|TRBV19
TGTGCCAGTAGTACGACTCAGGGGACGGGGGCCAACGTCCTGACTTTC
CASSTTQGTGANVLTF
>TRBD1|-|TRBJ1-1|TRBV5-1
TGCGCCAGCAGCTCGCGGACAGGGTGGGAGGGTGAAGCTTTCTTT
CASSSRTGWEGEAFF
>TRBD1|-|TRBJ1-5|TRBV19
TGTGCCAGTAACAGGGGGGATCAGCCCCAGCATTTT
CASNRGDQPQHF
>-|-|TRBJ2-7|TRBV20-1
TGCAGTGCTCGACAGGACTACGAGCAGTACTTC
CSARQDYEQYF
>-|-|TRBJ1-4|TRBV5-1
TGCGCCAGCAGCCCTCGGAGTCTCAATGAAAAACTGTTTTTT
CASSPRSLNEKLFF
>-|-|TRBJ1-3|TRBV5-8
TGTGCCAGCAGCTTCAGGGTGCGTGGAAACACCATATATTTT
CASSFRVRGNTIYF
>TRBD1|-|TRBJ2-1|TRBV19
TGTGCCAGTATTCCCCCGGGACAGGGCTACAATGAGCAGTTCTTC
CASIPPGQGYNEQFF
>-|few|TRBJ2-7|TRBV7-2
TGTGCCAGCAGCCCCGGAGATTCCTACTACGAGCAGTACTTC
CASSPGDSYYEQYF
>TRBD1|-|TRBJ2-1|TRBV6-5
TGTGCCAGCAGTACCCCGGGACAGGGACATAATGAGCAGTTCTTC
CASSTPGQGHNEQFF
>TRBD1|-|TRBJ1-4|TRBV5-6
TGTGCCAGCAGTAACGGACAGGGAGGGAAACTGTTTTTT
CASSNGQGGKLFF
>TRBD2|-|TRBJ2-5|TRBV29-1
TGCAGCGTTAGGACTAGCGGGGTGGAGACCCAGTACTTC
CSVRTSGVETQYF
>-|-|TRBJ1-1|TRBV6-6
TGTGCCAGCAGAAGCCTCAGGACAGTTAACACTGAAGCTTTCTTT
CASRSLRTVNTEAFF
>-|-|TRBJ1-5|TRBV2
TGTGCCAGCAGGCGGGGTTTTGAGAGCAATCAGCCCCAGCATTTT
CASRRGFESNQPQHF
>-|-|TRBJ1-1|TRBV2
TGTGCCAGCAGTGGGTGGGGAGACCCGAACACTGAAGCTTTCTTT
CASSGWGDPNTEAFF
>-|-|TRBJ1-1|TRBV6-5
TGTGCCAGCGGAGCAGGGACTGAAGCTTTCTTT
CASGAGTEAFF
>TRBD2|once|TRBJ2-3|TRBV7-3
TGTGCCAGCAGCTTAATGGCTAGCGGGGGGGCGCAGTATTTT
CASSLMASGGAQYF
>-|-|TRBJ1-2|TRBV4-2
TGTGCCAGCAGTCGGGGACAAGACTATGGCTACACCTTC
CASSRGQDYGYTF
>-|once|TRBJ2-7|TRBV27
TGTGCCAGCAGTTCATACCCGAGGGTCTACGAGCAGTACTTC
CASSSYPRVYEQYF
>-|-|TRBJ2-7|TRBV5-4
TGTGCCAGCAGCCGGGCCCAGGGGACCTACGAGCAGTACTTC
CASSRAQGTYEQYF
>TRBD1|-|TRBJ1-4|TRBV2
TGTGCCAGCCGGGACAGTAATGAAAAACTGTTTTTT
CASRDSNEKLFF
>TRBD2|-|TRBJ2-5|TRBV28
TGTGCCAGCAGTCGAGGGACTAGCGGGGGGGCCGGGGGTCGGACCCAGTACTTC
CASSRGTSGGAGGRTQYF
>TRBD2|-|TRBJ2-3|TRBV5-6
TGTGCCAGCAGCCTTTATAGCGGGGGCAAAGATACGCAGTATTTT
CASSLYSGGKDTQYF
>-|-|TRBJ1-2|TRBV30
TGTGCCCGTCACAGCTTCTATGGCTACACCTTC
CARHSFYGYTF
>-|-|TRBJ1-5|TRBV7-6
TGTGCCAGCAGCTTACGATCCGGGATGAGGCAGCCCCAGCATTTT
CASSLRSGMRQPQHF
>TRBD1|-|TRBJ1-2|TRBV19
TGTGCCAGTAGTATGGCGGACAGGGTTGTTGGCTACACCTTC
CASSMADRVVGYTF
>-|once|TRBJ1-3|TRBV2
TGTGCCAGCAGTGAAGAAATAGGAAACACCATATATTTT
CASSEEIGNTIYF
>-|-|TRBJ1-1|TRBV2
TGTGCCAGCAGGAAGGAGGACAGTTGGAACACTGAAGCTTTCTTT
CASRKEDSWNTEAFF
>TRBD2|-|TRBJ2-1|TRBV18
TGTGCCAGCTCAACCACTAGCGGGGGGGCAAGCTCCTACAATGAGCAGTTCTTC
CASSTTSGGASSYNEQFF
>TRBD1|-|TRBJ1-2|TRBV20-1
TGCAGTGGGACAGGGAGGAACGGCTACACCTTC
CSGTGRNGYTF
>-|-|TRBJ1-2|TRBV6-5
TGTGCCAGCAGTTACAGACAGGAGACGGATAACACCTTC
CASSYRQETDNTF
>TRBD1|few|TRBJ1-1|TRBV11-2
TGTGCCAGCAGTCGCGGGACAGGGGGTTTTGAAGCTTTCTTT
CASSRGTGGFEAFF
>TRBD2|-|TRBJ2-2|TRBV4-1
TGCGCCAGCAGCCATCCGGGAGGGTTCGGTCCCGGGGAGCTGTTTTTT
CASSHPGGFGPGELFF
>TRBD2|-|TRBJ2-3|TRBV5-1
TGCGCCAGCAGCCCCCGACTAGCGGGGGGCAACACAGATACGCAGTATTTT
CASSPRLAGGNTDTQYF
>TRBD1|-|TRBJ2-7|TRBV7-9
TGTGCCAGCAGCTTACCTCGGCGACAGGGACACTACGAGCAGTACTTC
CASSLPRRQGHYEQYF
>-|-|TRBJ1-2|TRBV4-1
TGCGCCAGCAGACTGAGCATCCGACGACAGGAAATCTATGGCTACACCTTC
CASRLSIRRQEIYGYTF
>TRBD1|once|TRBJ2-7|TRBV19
TGTGCCAGTAGTATCGACGGACAGGTCTACGAGCAGTACTTC
CASSIDGQVYEQYF
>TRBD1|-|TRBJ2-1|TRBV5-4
TGTGCCAGCAGCTTGAACAGGGGCGATGAGCAGTTCTTC
CASSLNRGDEQFF
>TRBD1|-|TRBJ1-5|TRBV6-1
TGTGCCAGCAGGACTCAGGGGGATCAGCCCCAGCATTTT
CASRTQGDQPQHF
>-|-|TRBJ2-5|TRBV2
TGTGCCAGCTTTCTCACTAGGCAGTACTTC
CASFLTRQYF
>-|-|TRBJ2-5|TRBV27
TGTGCCAGCAGTTTAAAGCCTTCAGGGGAGACCCAGTACTTC
CASSLKPSGETQYF
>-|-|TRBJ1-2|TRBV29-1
TGCAGCGCGGGGGGAAACTATGGCTACACCTTC
CSAGGNYGYTF
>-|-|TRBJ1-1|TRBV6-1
TGTGCCAGCCAAATGGCCGCTGGGAACACTGAAGCTTTCTTT
CASQMAAGNTEAFF
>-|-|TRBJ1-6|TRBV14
TGTGCCAGCAGCCGCCTGGTCGCGGAACCCCTCCACTTT
CASSRLVAEPLHF
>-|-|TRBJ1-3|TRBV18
TGTGCCAGCTCACCTGAGGTTTCTGGAAACACCATATATTTT
CASSPEVSGNTIYF
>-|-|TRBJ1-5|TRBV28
TGTGCCAGCAATCTTCCGGGGGTTCGTCAGTCCCAGCATTTT
CASNLPGVRQSQHF
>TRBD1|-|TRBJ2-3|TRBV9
TGTGCCAGCAGCTGGGACAGCAAGGGGACAGATACGCAGTATTTT
CASSWDSKGTDTQYF
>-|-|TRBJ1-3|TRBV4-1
TGCGCCAGCAGGCAAGAAGGGAAGGGGCCACGAGCCCCTGGAAACACCATATATTTT
CASRQEGKGPRAPGNTIYF
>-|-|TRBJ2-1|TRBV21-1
TGTGCCAGCAGCAAAGGAACCGGAGTCGGCCCCTTCAATGAGCAGTTCTTC
CASSKGTGVGPFNEQFF
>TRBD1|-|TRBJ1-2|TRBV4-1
TGCGCCAGCAGCCAAGATTGGGGGACAGGGGGTTGGTATGGCTACACCTTC
CASSQDWGTGGWYGYTF
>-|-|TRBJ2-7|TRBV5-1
TGCGCCAGCAGCCCCAGCCGGGACATCTCCTACGAGCAGTACTTC
CASSPSRDISYEQYF
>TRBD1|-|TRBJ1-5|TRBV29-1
TGCAGCGTTGAAGATGACGGGACAGGGGTTCAGCCCCAGCATTTT
CSVEDDGTGVQPQHF
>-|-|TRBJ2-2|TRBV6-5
TGTGCCAGCAGTCCAGGACACATGAACACCGGGGAGCTGTTTTTT
CASSPGHMNTGELFF
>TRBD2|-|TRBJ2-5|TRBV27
TGTGCCAGCGGGGCGGGGACTAGCGGGGCTGAGACCCAGTACTTC
CASGAGTSGAETQYF
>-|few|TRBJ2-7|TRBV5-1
TGCGCCAGCAGCTTGGTCCCGGGTGTCTCCTACGAGCAGTACTTC
CASSLVPGVSYEQYF